This T cell receptor (beta chain) was identified in a study of blood T cell repertoires in COVID-19. Study overall: Specimens from acute and convalescent COVID-19 originated in the United States, Italy and Spain. T cells, B-cell-depleted T cells, or PBMCs supplied cDNA or gDNA.

Enrolment of Seattle patients took place during active infection, and they were followed longitudinally. In the authors' methods: Nucleated cell counts were estimated from reference gene primer amplification. Produced via immunoSEQ multiplex PCR; TCRdb's table is partial and in-frame only. D and trimming come from the DNA, and the V and J calls and clone size come from that table. In the table there are about 95,000 clones, roughly nine tenths of which are singletons. CDR3 size: 16 residues. In germline, CDR1 is MDHEN, CDR2 SYDVKM. V trimming: 0 bases; J trimming: 1 base; junction bases outside the gene matches: 4.

The source is a man aged 45-60 years with COVID-19, enrolled during active disease. The chain links TRBV28 to TRBJ1-1, with TRBD1 matching 8 bases. The sequenced sample consisted of peripheral blood. The CDR3, as DNA: TGTGCCAGCAGTTTATGGGGCGACAGGGGGAACACTGAAGCTTTCTTT. Translation: CASSLWGDRGNTEAFF.